This entry lists 27 T cell receptor beta chains sequenced from one sample in a study of T cell clones after liver transplantation. TCRdb's copy holds only in-frame clones and misses some; the assay was immunoSEQ multiplex PCR. Altogether tens of thousands of clones are present, about four fifths being singletons, with the ten largest covering 0.65% to 0.85%. The input for sequencing was CD4+ T cells from blood, taken 12 months after liver transplant. The receptor source for this set is a human patient who received a liver transplant. Part of the T cell pool may stem from the graft donor.

This clone showed up just a few times. The J gene is TRBJ2-3, the V gene TRBV5-4; TRBD2 aligns across 9 bases. In germline, CDR1 is SGHNT, CDR2 YYREEE (reference sequence). The length of the CDR3 is 17 residues. Germline trimming cut 3 bases from V and 2 bases from J; bases unmatched to any gene: 10. CDR3 protein: CASSSTGTSSFTDTQYF. The DNA of the CDR3 is TGTGCCAGCAGCTCGACTGGGACTAGCAGTTTCACAGATACGCAGTATTTT.

In its sample, this clone was seen once. The V call is TRBV5-1, the J call TRBJ1-2; D remains unclear. The V gene lost 1 base and the J gene lost 0 bases, with 7 bases spanning the gap. Germline CDR1 SGHRS, CDR2 YFSETQ. The CDR3 covers 14 residues. The CDR3 DNA sequence: TGCGCCAGCAGCTTGCGGGAGCCTAACTATGGCTACACCTTC. Translated: CASSLREPNYGYTF.

This chain connects TRBV7-2 to TRBJ2-1; D gene ambiguous. CDR1 and CDR2 (germline): SGHTA, FQGNSA. There are 14 residues in the CDR3. Between the trimmed V and J ends, which lost 1 base and 9 bases, there was a span of 13 bases. The CDR3 loop reads CASSLEVRAREQFF. CDR3 nucleotide sequence: TGTGCCAGCAGCTTAGAAGTTAGGGCGCGTGAGCAGTTCTTC.

This clone was detected a few times. The genes are TRBV6-6 and TRBJ2-7; TRBD1 aligns across 9 bases. CDR1 is MNHNY and CDR2 is SVGAGI in the germline V gene (reference sequence). V trimming: 8 bases; J trimming: 7 bases; junction bases outside the gene matches: 12. This CDR3 has 14 amino acids. The CDR3 DNA sequence: TGTGCCAGCTCTAACTCCGGGACAGGGTATGAGCAGTACTTC. It is translated as CASSNSGTGYEQYF.

This clone was recorded a few times. V usage is TRBV7-2 and J usage is TRBJ2-1; tentative D call: TRBD2 (5 bases). Germline V lookup: CDR1 SGHTA, CDR2 FQGNSA. The CDR3 totals 15 residues. Trimming removed 2 bases at V and 6 bases at J, with 14 bases between. The CDR3 nucleotides read TGTGCCAGCAGCTTAAACCCCCTCGCGGGCAATGAGCAGTTCTTC. This sequence encodes CASSLNPLAGNEQFF.

The gene calls are TRBV10-3 and TRBJ2-7, with 12 nucleotides matching TRBD1. In germline, CDR1 is ENHRY, CDR2 SYGVKD. J was trimmed by 7 bases and V by 2 bases; bases with no gene match: 3. CDR3 size: 14 residues. Written as DNA, the CDR3 is TGTGCCATCAGTGAGCGGGACAGGGGGCTTGAGCAGTACTTC. The encoded protein is CAISERDRGLEQYF.

V is TRBV5-7 and J is TRBJ2-7; 7 bases are a match to TRBD2. TRBV5-7 has ORF status, its function being uncertain. With 3 bases clipped from V and 6 bases from J, the junction kept 6 bases outside the gene matches. CDR3 size: 13 residues. CDR3 in amino acids: CASSSTGLSEQYF. In DNA, the CDR3 is TGTGCCAGCAGCTCCACGGGACTATCCGAGCAGTACTTC.

This clone was observed once. The chain couples TRBV7-9 to TRBJ1-1, with 7 bases identical to TRBD1. The germline V gene has CDR1 SEHNR and CDR2 FQNEAQ (reference sequence). The ends lost 7 bases at V and 2 bases at J; junction bases unmatched: 10. This CDR3 has 15 amino acids. The CDR3 DNA follows: TGTGCCAGCACCTCACAGGGACAGATAAACACTGAAGCTTTCTTT. Residues: CASTSQGQINTEAFF. The variable domain in full, completed from reference TRBV7-9 and TRBJ1-1, reads DTGVSQNPRHKITKRGQNVTFRCDPISEHNRLYWYRQTLGQGPEFLTYFQNEAQLEKSRLLSDRFSAERPKGSFSTLEIQRTEQGDSAMYLCASTSQGQINTEAFFGQGTRLTVV.

This clone showed up just a few times. V gene TRBV6-6 combines with J gene TRBJ1-2, with D hard to call. This CDR3 is built from 15 residues. V lost 0 bases to trimming and J lost 0 bases, with 8 bases between them. CDR1 is MNHNY, CDR2 SVGAGI, per germline (reference sequence). The CDR3 nucleotides are TGTGCCAGCAGTTACTCTGAACAGCCTAACTATGGCTACACCTTC. This sequence encodes CASSYSEQPNYGYTF.

The V and J genes are TRBV2 and TRBJ2-7, with 9 bases matching TRBD2. The CDR3 is 14 residues long. V shed 5 bases and J 4 bases; nucleotides not matched to a gene: 6. Per the germline V gene, CDR1 is SNHLY and CDR2 is FYNNEI. DNA for the CDR3: TGTGCCAGCAGTCCTGGCGGGAGGGCGTACGAGCAGTACTTC. Residues: CASSPGGRAYEQYF. The variable domain in full, completed from reference TRBV2 and TRBJ2-7, reads EPEVTQTPSHQVTQMGQEVILRCVPISNHLYFYWYRQILGQKVEFLVSFYNNEISEKSEIFDDQFSVERPDGSNFTLKIRSTKLEDSAMYFCASSPGGRAYEQYFGPGTRLTVT.

The gene calls are TRBV7-9 and TRBJ2-2; 9 bases align to TRBD1. The CDR3 is made up of 16 amino acids. In germline, CDR1 is SEHNR, CDR2 FQNEAQ (reference sequence). Trimming took 6 bases from V and 5 from J; bases not matched to a gene: 10. This CDR3 reads CASSDRGKEGTGELFF. DNA of the CDR3: TGTGCCAGCAGTGACAGGGGGAAGGAGGGAACCGGGGAGCTGTTTTTT.

The chain employs TRBV5-8 and TRBJ2-3; D gene unclear. The V gene lost 4 bases and the J gene lost 2 bases, with 11 bases spanning the gap. CDR1 SGHTS and CDR2 YDEGEE come from the germline V gene. The CDR3 consists of 14 residues. DNA of the CDR3: TGTGCCAGCAGCCCCCGACTGCTCACAGATACGCAGTATTTT. Protein sequence: CASSPRLLTDTQYF.

The chain is built from TRBV13 and TRBJ2-3; 11 bases map to TRBD2. Germline CDR1 is PRHDT and CDR2 is FYEKMQ (reference sequence). CDR3 length: 19 residues. The V segment lost 5 bases and the J segment 2 bases; nucleotides outside the gene matches: 15. The CDR3 DNA reads TGTGCCAGCAGCGGACCGGTGCTCTTAGCGGGAGGGGACACAGATACGCAGTATTTT. This translates into CASSGPVLLAGGDTDTQYF.

This clone was seen just once. V and J are TRBV6-4 and TRBJ2-1; 12 bases map to TRBD2. V shed 6 bases and J 8 bases; nucleotides not matched to a gene: 11. The germline V gene encodes CDR1 MRHNA and CDR2 SNTAGT. CDR3 length equals 16 residues. CDR3 coding DNA: TGTGCCAGCAGCCAAGGACTAGCGGGATCGCAGGATGAGCAGTTCTTC. It is translated as CASSQGLAGSQDEQFF.

V gene TRBV5-1 combines with J gene TRBJ2-5, with TRBD2 identical over 7 bases. Germline V gene sequence: CDR1 SGHRS, CDR2 YFSETQ. Trimming at V came to 1 base and at J to 1 base, leaving 7 bases not matched to a gene. The CDR3 length is 16 residues. CDR3 nucleotides: TGCGCCAGCAGCTTGTCTGGTGCTAGCGGCCAAGAGACCCAGTACTTC. Protein: CASSLSGASGQETQYF.

The rearrangement links TRBV28 to TRBJ2-7, with TRBD2 matching over 14 bases. CDR3 length: 14 residues. The germline CDR1 and CDR2 sequences are MDHEN and SYDVKM. V gave up 5 bases and J gave up 12 bases; unmatched junction bases: 9. This CDR3 reads CASSLSGTSGSSYF. The CDR3 DNA is TGTGCCAGCAGTCTCTCCGGGACTAGCGGGAGCTCGTACTTC. The whole variable domain, remainder taken from reference TRBV28 and TRBJ2-7, is DVKVTQSSRYLVKRTGEKVFLECVQDMDHENMFWYRQDPGLGLRLIYFSYDVKMKEKGDIPEGYSVSREKKERFSLILESASTNQTSMYLCASSLSGTSGSSYFGPGTRLTVT.

The chain links TRBV28 to TRBJ1-4, with D hard to call. This CDR3 is 14 amino acids long. Trimming left V 5 bases short and J 6 bases short, with 13 bases between. CDR1 and CDR2 (germline): MDHEN, SYDVKM. The CDR3 bases are TGTGCCAGCAGTGCCACCGTGCCCTATGAAAAACTGTTTTTT. It specifies CASSATVPYEKLFF. Based on the CDR3 plus reference TRBV28 and TRBJ1-4, the full variable domain is DVKVTQSSRYLVKRTGEKVFLECVQDMDHENMFWYRQDPGLGLRLIYFSYDVKMKEKGDIPEGYSVSREKKERFSLILESASTNQTSMYLCASSATVPYEKLFFGSGTQLSVL.

Only a few counts were recorded for this clone. J is TRBJ2-6 and V is TRBV7-9; TRBD1 might be the D (6 bases). The CDR3 covers 15 residues. CDR1 and CDR2 (germline): SEHNR, FQNEAQ (reference sequence). V was clipped by 4 bases and J by 0 bases, with 7 bases between them. The CDR3, as DNA: TGTGCCAGCAGCTCAGGGGACTCTGGGGCCAACGTCCTGACTTTC. Amino acid sequence: CASSSGDSGANVLTF.

The chain links TRBV19 to TRBJ1-1; 7 bases agree with TRBD1. CDR3 length equals 15 residues. Trimming cost V 1 base and J 4 bases; bases outside gene matches: 6. Germline-derived CDR1 and CDR2 are LNHDA and SQIVND (reference sequence). The CDR3 reads CASSIGGGWVTEAFF. DNA for the CDR3: TGTGCCAGTAGTATAGGAGGGGGCTGGGTCACTGAAGCTTTCTTT.

This clone has only a few counts. The J gene is TRBJ1-2, the V gene TRBV6-1; D uncertain. The CDR3 extends over 15 amino acids. V gave up 4 bases and J gave up 4 bases, with 16 bases separating them. CDR1 and CDR2 (germline): MNHNS, SASEGT. The CDR3 nucleotides are TGTGCCAGCAGTGCCGACTTTACAGATCCCTATGGCTACACCTTC. Translation gives CASSADFTDPYGYTF.

J is TRBJ1-1 and V is TRBV5-4; 10 nucleotides match TRBD1. The CDR3 sequence is 16 residues long. Trimming removed 3 bases from V and 0 bases from J; junction bases left unmatched: 5. Per germline, CDR1 SGHNT and CDR2 YYREEE (reference sequence). CDR3: CASSYGTGVMNTEAFF. The DNA for the CDR3 is TGTGCCAGCAGCTACGGGACAGGGGTCATGAACACTGAAGCTTTCTTT.

V usage is TRBV11-2 and J usage is TRBJ1-2; D not resolved. This CDR3 region has 13 residues. Germline V gene data show CDR1 as SGHAT and CDR2 as FQNNGV. V was pared by 5 bases and J by 2 bases, with 9 bases between. The CDR3 coding sequence is TGTGCCAGCAGCCCGGCTGGGAACTATGGCTACACCTTC. It specifies CASSPAGNYGYTF.

This chain links TRBV2 with TRBJ1-3; D gene unclear. The V gene lost 6 bases and the J gene lost 0 bases, with 3 bases spanning the gap. The CDR3 is 12 amino acids. CDR1 is SNHLY, CDR2 FYNNEI, per germline. The CDR3 reads CASRLSGNTIYF. DNA of the CDR3: TGTGCCAGCAGACTCTCTGGAAACACCATATATTTT.

The V gene is TRBV19, the J gene TRBJ2-3, with TRBD1 as a possible D gene (6 bases). Trimming shortened V by 0 bases and J by 0 bases, and 10 bases separated the two germline ends. The CDR3 is made up of 16 amino acids. The germline V gene encodes CDR1 LNHDA and CDR2 SQIVND (reference sequence). In nucleotides, the CDR3 is TGTGCCAGTAGTATAGACCCCGGGACAAGCACAGATACGCAGTATTTT. It codes for CASSIDPGTSTDTQYF.

The count of this clone is one. V usage is TRBV7-2 and J usage is TRBJ2-5; TRBD2 matches at 7 bases. CDR3 length: 14 residues. Trimming took 5 bases from V and 4 from J; bases not matched to a gene: 7. The germline V gene has CDR1 SGHTA and CDR2 FQGNSA. CDR3 DNA sequence: TGTGCCAGCAGCCCTGGACTAGTATCAGAGACCCAGTACTTC. Protein: CASSPGLVSETQYF.

The rearrangement links TRBV14 to TRBJ2-7, with D uncertain. The CDR3 covers 12 residues. The germline CDR1 and CDR2 sequences are SGHDN and FVKESK. Trimming shortened V by 4 bases and J by 6 bases, and 10 bases separated the two germline ends. This CDR3 is CASSRRNREQYF. CDR3 in DNA: TGTGCCAGCAGCCGAAGAAATCGCGAGCAGTACTTC. Supplemented by reference TRBV14 and TRBJ2-7, the full variable domain reads EAGVTQFPSHSVIEKGQTVTLRCDPISGHDNLYWYRRVMGKEIKFLLHFVKESKQDESGMPNNRFLAERTGGTYSTLKVQPAELEDSGVYFCASSRRNREQYFGPGTRLTVT.

The J gene is TRBJ2-5, the V gene TRBV27; D remains unclear. Germline lookup yields CDR1 MNHEY and CDR2 SMNVEV (reference sequence). V shed 3 bases and J shed 6 bases, with 5 bases lying between them. The CDR3 is made up of 11 amino acids. The CDR3 protein is CASSFSKTQYF. The CDR3 DNA sequence: TGTGCCAGCAGTTTTTCGAAGACCCAGTACTTC.